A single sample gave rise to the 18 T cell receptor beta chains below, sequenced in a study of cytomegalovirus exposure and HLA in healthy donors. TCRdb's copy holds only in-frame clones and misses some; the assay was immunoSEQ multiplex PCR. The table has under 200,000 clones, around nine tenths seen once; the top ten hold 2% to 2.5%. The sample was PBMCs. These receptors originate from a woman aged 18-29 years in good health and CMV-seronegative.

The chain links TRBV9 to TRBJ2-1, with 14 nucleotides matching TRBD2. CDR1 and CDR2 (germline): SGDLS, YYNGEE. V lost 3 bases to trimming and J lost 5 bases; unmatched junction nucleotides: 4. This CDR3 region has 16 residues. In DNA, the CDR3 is TGTGCCAGCAGCGCGCGACTAGCGGGGGGGGACAATGAGCAGTTCTTC. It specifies CASSARLAGGDNEQFF.

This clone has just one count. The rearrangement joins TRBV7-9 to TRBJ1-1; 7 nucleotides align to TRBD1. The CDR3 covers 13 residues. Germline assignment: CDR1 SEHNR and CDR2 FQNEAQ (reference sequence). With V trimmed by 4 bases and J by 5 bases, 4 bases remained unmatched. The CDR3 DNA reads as TGTGCCAGCAGCTCCGGACAGGAAACTGAAGCTTTCTTT. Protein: CASSSGQETEAFF.

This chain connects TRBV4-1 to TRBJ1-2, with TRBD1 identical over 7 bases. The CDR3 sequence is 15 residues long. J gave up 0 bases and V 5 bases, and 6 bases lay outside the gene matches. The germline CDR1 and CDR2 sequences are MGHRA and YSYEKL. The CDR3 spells CASSAPGTANYGYTF. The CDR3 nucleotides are TGCGCCAGCAGCGCCCCCGGGACAGCTAACTATGGCTACACCTTC.

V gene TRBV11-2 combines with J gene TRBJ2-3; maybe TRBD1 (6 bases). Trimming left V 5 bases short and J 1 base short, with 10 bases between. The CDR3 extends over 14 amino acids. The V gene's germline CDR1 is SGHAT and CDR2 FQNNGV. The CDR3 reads CASSESGGTDTQYF. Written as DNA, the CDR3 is TGTGCCAGCAGCGAATCAGGGGGCACAGATACGCAGTATTTT.

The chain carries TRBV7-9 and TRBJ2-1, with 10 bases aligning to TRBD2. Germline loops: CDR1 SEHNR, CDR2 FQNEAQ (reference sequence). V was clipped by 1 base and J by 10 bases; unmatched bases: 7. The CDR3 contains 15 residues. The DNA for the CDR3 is TGTGCCAGCAGCTTAGACGGACTAGCGGTAGGAGAGCAGTTCTTC. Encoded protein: CASSLDGLAVGEQFF.

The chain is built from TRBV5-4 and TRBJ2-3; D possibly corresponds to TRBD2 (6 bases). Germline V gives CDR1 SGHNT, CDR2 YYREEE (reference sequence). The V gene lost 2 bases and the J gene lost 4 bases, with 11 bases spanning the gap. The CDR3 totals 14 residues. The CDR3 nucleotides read TGTGCCAGCAGCTTAATCGGGACTCCAGATACGCAGTATTTT. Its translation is CASSLIGTPDTQYF. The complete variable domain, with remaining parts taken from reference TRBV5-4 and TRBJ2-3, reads ETGVTQSPTHLIKTRGQQVTLRCSSQSGHNTVSWYQQALGQGPQFIFQYYREEENGRGNFPPRFSGLQFPNYSSELNVNALELDDSALYLCASSLIGTPDTQYFGPGTRLTVL.

CDR3 sequence: CASSVGGRDTEAFF. Here the CDR3 DNA reads TGCGCCAGCAGTGTTGGAGGGCGCGACACTGAAGCTTTCTTT. The V call is TRBV5-1, the J call TRBJ1-1, with D uncertain. The CDR3 has 14 residues. V was trimmed by 5 bases and J by 3 bases, leaving 14 bases between them. Germline-derived CDR1 and CDR2 are SGHRS and YFSETQ.

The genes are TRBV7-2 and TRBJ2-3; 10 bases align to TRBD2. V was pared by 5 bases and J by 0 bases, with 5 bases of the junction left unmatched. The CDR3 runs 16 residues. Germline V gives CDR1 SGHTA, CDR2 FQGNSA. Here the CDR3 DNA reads TGTGCCAGCAGCCCCCAGACTAGCGGGAGCACAGATACGCAGTATTTT. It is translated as CASSPQTSGSTDTQYF.

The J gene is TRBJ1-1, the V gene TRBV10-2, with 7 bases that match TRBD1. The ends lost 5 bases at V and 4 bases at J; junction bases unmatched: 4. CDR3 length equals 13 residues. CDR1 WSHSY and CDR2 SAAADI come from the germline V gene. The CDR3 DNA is TGCGCCAGCAGTTCACAGGGGTTCACTGAAGCTTTCTTT. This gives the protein CASSSQGFTEAFF.

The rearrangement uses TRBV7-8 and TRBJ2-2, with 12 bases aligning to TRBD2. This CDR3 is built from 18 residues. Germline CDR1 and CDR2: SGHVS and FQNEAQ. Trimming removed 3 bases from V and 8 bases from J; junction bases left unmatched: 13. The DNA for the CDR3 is TGTGCCAGCAGCTTCCCTTCCGCTAGCGGGAGGGCCTCGGGGGAGCTGTTTTTT. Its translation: CASSFPSASGRASGELFF.

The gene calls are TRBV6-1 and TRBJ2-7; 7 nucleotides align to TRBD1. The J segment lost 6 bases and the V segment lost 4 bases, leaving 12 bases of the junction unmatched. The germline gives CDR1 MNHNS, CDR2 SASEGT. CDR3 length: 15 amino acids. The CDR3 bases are TGTGCCAGCAGTGCAGAGCCAGGACAGGTCGGCGAGCAGTACTTC. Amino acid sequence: CASSAEPGQVGEQYF.

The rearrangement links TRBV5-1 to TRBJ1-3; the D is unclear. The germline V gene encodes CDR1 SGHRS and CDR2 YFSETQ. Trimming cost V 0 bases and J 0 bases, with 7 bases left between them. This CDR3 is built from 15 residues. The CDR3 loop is CASSLEGLSGNTIYF. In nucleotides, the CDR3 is TGCGCCAGCAGCTTGGAAGGACTCTCTGGAAACACCATATATTTT.

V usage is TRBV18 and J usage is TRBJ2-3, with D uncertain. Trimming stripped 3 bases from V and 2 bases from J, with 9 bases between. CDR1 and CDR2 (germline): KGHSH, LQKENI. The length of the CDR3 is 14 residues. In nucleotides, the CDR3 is TGTGCCAGCTCACCCTTCGCAGACACAGATACGCAGTATTTT. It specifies CASSPFADTDTQYF. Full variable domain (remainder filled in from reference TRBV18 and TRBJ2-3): NAGVMQNPRHLVRRRGQEARLRCSPMKGHSHVYWYRQLPEEGLKFMVYLQKENIIDESGMPKERFSAEFPKEGPSILRIQQVVRGDSAAYFCASSPFADTDTQYFGPGTRLTVL.

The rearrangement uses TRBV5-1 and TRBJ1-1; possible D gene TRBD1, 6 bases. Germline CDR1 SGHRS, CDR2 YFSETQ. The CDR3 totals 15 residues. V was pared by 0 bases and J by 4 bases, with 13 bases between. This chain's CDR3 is CASSLEAGVGTEAFF. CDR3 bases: TGCGCCAGCAGCTTGGAGGCAGGGGTAGGCACTGAAGCTTTCTTT.

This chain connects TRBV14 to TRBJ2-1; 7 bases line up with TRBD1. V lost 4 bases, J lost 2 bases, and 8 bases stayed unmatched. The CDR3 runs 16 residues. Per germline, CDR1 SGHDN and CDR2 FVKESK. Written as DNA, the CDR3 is TGTGCCAGCAGCCGAGTCGACAGGGCAGCCTACAATGAGCAGTTCTTC. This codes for CASSRVDRAAYNEQFF.

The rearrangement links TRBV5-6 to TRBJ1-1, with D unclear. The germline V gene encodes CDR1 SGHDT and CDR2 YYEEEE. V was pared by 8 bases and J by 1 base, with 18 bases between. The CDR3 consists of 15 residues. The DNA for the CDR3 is TGTGCCAGTCAAGCTGGGCCAAGTGAGAACACTGAAGCTTTCTTT. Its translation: CASQAGPSENTEAFF.

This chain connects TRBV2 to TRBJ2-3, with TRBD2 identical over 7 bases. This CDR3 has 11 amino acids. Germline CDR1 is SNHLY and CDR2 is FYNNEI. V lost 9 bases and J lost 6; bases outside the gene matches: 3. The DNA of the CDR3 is TGTGCCAGTGAAGCGGGGGATACGCAGTATTTT. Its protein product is CASEAGDTQYF.

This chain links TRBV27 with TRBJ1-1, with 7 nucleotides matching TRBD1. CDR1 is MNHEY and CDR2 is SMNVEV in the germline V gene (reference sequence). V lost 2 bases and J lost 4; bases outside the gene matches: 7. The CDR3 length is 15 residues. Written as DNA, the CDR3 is TGTGCCAGCAGTTTACTACAGGGGATAAGCACTGAAGCTTTCTTT. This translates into CASSLLQGISTEAFF.